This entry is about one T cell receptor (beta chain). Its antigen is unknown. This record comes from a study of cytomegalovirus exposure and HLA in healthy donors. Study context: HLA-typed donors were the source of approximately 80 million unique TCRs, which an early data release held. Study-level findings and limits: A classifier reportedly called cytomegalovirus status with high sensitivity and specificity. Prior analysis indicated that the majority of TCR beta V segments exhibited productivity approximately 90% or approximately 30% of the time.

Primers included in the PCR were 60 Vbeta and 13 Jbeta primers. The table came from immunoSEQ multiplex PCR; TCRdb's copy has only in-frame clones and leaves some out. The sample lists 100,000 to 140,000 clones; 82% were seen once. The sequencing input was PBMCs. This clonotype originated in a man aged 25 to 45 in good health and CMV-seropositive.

CDR3 loop: CASSGRGYGYTF. CDR3 sequence (DNA): TGTGCCAGCAGCGGGAGGGGCTATGGCTACACCTTC. The chain uses TRBV25-1 and TRBJ1-2, with TRBD1 as a possible D gene (5 bases). CDR3 size: 12 residues. Germline V gene data show CDR1 as MGHDK and CDR2 as SYGVNS. Deletions cut 6 bases from V and 4 bases from J, with 9 bases between.